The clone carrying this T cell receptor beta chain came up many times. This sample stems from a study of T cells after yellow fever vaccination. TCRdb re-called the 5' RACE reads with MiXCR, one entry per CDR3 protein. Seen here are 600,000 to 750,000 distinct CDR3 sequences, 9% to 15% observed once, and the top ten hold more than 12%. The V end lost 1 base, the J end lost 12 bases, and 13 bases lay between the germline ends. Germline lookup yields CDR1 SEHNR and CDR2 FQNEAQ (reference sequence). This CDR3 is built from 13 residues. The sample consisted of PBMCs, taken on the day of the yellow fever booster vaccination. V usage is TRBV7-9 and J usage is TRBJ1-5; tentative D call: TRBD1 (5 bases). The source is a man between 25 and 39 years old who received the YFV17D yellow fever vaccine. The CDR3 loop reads CASSLGSGHVQHF. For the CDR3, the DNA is TGTGCCAGCAGCTTAGGATCCGGACACGTCCAGCATTTT.